Below, 28 T cell receptor beta chains from the same sample are listed, as sequenced in a study of blood T cell repertoires in COVID-19. TCRdb's table, derived via immunoSEQ multiplex PCR, lists solely in-frame clones and lacks some. This sample has approximately 290,000 clones, with roughly 90% found just once. Input material: peripheral blood. These receptors all come from a man aged 18-30 years with active or convalescent COVID-19.

The chain recombines TRBV4-2 with TRBJ2-5; TRBD2 matches 11 bases. Germline CDR1 and CDR2: LGHNA and YNFKEQ. The CDR3 is made up of 15 amino acids. V shed 3 bases and J 4 bases; nucleotides not matched to a gene: 4. The CDR3 region has the DNA TGTGCCAGCAGCCATAGACTAGCGGGATTAGAGACCCAGTACTTC. This codes for CASSHRLAGLETQYF.

CDR3 DNA: TGTGCCAGCAGCTTACGGACGGGGATTAAAGGATACTCCTACAATGAGCAGTTCTTC. This encodes CASSLRTGIKGYSYNEQFF. The chain joins TRBV14 to TRBJ2-1; possible D gene TRBD2, 5 bases. The V and J ends lost 5 bases and 0 bases respectively, with 23 bases between them. CDR1 and CDR2 (germline): SGHDN, FVKESK. This CDR3 has 19 amino acids.

The V and J genes are TRBV28 and TRBJ1-1, with D perhaps matching TRBD1 (5 bases). Trimming took off 9 bases at V and 4 bases at J, with 12 bases between the two ends. The V gene's germline CDR1 is MDHEN and CDR2 SYDVKM. This CDR3 region has 12 residues. CDR3 loop: CASMTVSTEAFF. CDR3 DNA sequence: TGTGCCAGTATGACAGTCAGCACTGAAGCTTTCTTT.

The genes are TRBV19 and TRBJ1-1, with D tentatively TRBD1 (5 bases). V was shortened by 5 bases and J by 7 bases, with 23 bases between the two germline ends. Germline loops: CDR1 LNHDA, CDR2 SQIVND (reference sequence). The CDR3 spans 16 residues. The CDR3 sequence: CASSSLGFWGDGEAFF. The CDR3 DNA follows: TGTGCCAGTAGTTCCCTGGGCTTTTGGGGGGACGGTGAAGCTTTCTTT.

The V and J genes are TRBV7-9 and TRBJ2-5, with TRBD1 matching 9 bases. The J segment lost 5 bases and the V segment lost 5 bases, leaving 6 bases of the junction unmatched. This CDR3 comprises 14 residues. CDR1 and CDR2 from the germline V gene are SEHNR and FQNEAQ (reference sequence). CDR3 DNA: TGTGCCAGCAGCCACCGGGACAGGGAGGAGACCCAGTACTTC. Its protein product is CASSHRDREETQYF.

The CDR3 is CASRDSGSYEQYF. In nucleotides, the CDR3 is TGTGCCAGTAGGGACTCCGGCTCCTACGAGCAGTACTTC. The V call is TRBV19, the J call TRBJ2-7, with a weak D call TRBD2 (5 bases). Trimming cost V 6 bases and J 0 bases, with 9 bases left between them. CDR1 and CDR2 (germline): LNHDA, SQIVND (reference sequence). CDR3 length equals 13 residues.

The rearrangement joins TRBV28 to TRBJ2-5, with D perhaps TRBD2 (6 bases). V was shortened by 3 bases and J by 1 base, with 9 bases between the two germline ends. This CDR3 is 14 amino acids long. Germline values: CDR1 MDHEN, CDR2 SYDVKM. The CDR3 nucleotides read TGTGCCAGCAGTTTGGCGGGAATCCAAGAGACCCAGTACTTC. It yields the protein CASSLAGIQETQYF.

The chain joins TRBV27 to TRBJ2-7; TRBD2 agrees at 8 bases. After removal of 3 bases from V and 2 bases from J, the junction contained 3 bases not matched to a gene. This CDR3 has 14 residues. The V gene's germline CDR1 is MNHEY and CDR2 SMNVEV (reference sequence). CDR3 DNA sequence: TGTGCCAGCAGTTTTTATAGCGGGGCCTACGAGCAGTACTTC. Residues: CASSFYSGAYEQYF.

This clone occurred a few times. This chain connects TRBV6-4 to TRBJ2-1; the D gene is possibly TRBD1 (6 bases). The CDR3 runs 15 residues. In germline, CDR1 is MRHNA, CDR2 SNTAGT. Trimming removed 5 bases from V and 4 bases from J, with 15 bases in between. CDR3 bases: TGTGCCAGCAGTTCCGCAGGGGCGCCTTACAATGAGCAGTTCTTC. Translated: CASSSAGAPYNEQFF.

This sequence joins TRBV5-6 and TRBJ2-3; 7 nucleotides align to TRBD2. Per germline, CDR1 SGHDT and CDR2 YYEEEE. The J segment lost 4 bases and the V segment lost 2 bases, leaving 4 bases of the junction unmatched. The CDR3 totals 14 residues. CDR3 sequence reads: CASSLSGTPDTQYF. Written as DNA, the CDR3 is TGTGCCAGCAGCTTAAGCGGGACGCCAGATACGCAGTATTTT.

The chain links TRBV4-1 to TRBJ1-3; D might be TRBD1 (6 bases). Germline V gene sequence: CDR1 MGHRA, CDR2 YSYEKL. This CDR3 spans 14 amino acids. V shed 7 bases and J shed 7 bases, with 17 bases lying between them. CDR3 in DNA: TGCGCCAGCACACTGGACAGAACCACTAACACCATATATTTT. The encoded protein is CASTLDRTTNTIYF.

The chain is built from TRBV5-1 and TRBJ2-1; possibly TRBD1 for D (6 bases). V was cut by 0 bases and J by 5 bases, with 15 bases left in between. This CDR3 has 16 amino acids. Germline V CDR1 and CDR2: SGHRS, YFSETQ. The CDR3 nucleotides are TGCGCCAGCAGCTTGGAGCCTAGCAGGGGAGACAATGAGCAGTTCTTC. Translated: CASSLEPSRGDNEQFF.

The V gene is TRBV15, the J gene TRBJ2-2; possibly TRBD1 for D (5 bases). The CDR3 contains 17 residues. Germline values: CDR1 LNHNV, CDR2 YYDKDF (reference sequence). V gave up 2 bases and J gave up 1 base, with 14 bases separating them. The CDR3 DNA sequence: TGTGCCACCAGCAGAAGGAAGGGGCCCAAGAACACCGGGGAGCTGTTTTTT. Translation: CATSRRKGPKNTGELFF.

The chain couples TRBV5-1 to TRBJ1-4; D perhaps matches TRBD1 (5 bases). V lost 2 bases to trimming and J lost 7 bases, with 12 bases between them. CDR1 and CDR2 (germline): SGHRS, YFSETQ. The CDR3 sequence is 14 residues long. The CDR3 DNA reads as TGCGCCAGCAGCTTTGAAACAGGCCCTGAAAAACTGTTTTTT. Encoded protein: CASSFETGPEKLFF.

The chain combines TRBV5-1 with TRBJ2-3; 11 nucleotides match TRBD2. Trimming cost V 4 bases and J 4 bases; bases outside gene matches: 5. Germline CDR1 is SGHRS and CDR2 is YFSETQ. This CDR3 contains 15 residues. The CDR3 reads CASSLSGRAADTQYF. The CDR3 nucleotides read TGCGCCAGCAGCCTTAGCGGGAGGGCCGCAGATACGCAGTATTTT.

The CDR3 DNA reads TGTGCCAGCAGTCCTCTACAGTACCTGAAAGGAAACACCATATATTTT. Translating it yields CASSPLQYLKGNTIYF. The rearrangement links TRBV28 to TRBJ1-3; D call uncertain. Trimming shortened V by 5 bases and J by 4 bases, and 18 bases separated the two germline ends. Germline values: CDR1 MDHEN, CDR2 SYDVKM. This CDR3 is 16 amino acids long.

The gene calls are TRBV3-1 (or the pseudogene TRBV3-2) and TRBJ2-7, with 10 bases identical to TRBD1. The CDR3 loop spans 16 amino acids. Germline CDR1 LGHDT, CDR2 YNNKEL (reference sequence). The J segment lost 3 bases and the V segment lost 0 bases, leaving 5 bases of the junction unmatched. The CDR3 reads CASSQDSGQGRYEQYF. Written as DNA, the CDR3 is TGTGCCAGCAGCCAAGACTCGGGACAGGGGCGCTACGAGCAGTACTTC.

This CDR3 is CASSHQGGEAFF. Written as DNA, the CDR3 is TGTGCCAGCAGCCATCAGGGAGGGGAAGCTTTCTTT. The chain uses TRBV14 and TRBJ1-1, with D possibly being TRBD1 (5 bases). The CDR3 totals 12 residues. Germline CDR1 reads SGHDN; CDR2 reads FVKESK. V was clipped by 3 bases and J by 8 bases, with 10 bases between them.

The CDR3 sequence: CASRGDTYSNQPQHF. The CDR3 DNA reads as TGTGCCAGCAGGGGCGACACCTATAGCAATCAGCCCCAGCATTTT. The chain couples TRBV27 to TRBJ1-5; D ambiguous. Germline lookup yields CDR1 MNHEY and CDR2 SMNVEV (reference sequence). The ends were cut back, 6 bases at V and 0 bases at J, with 12 bases in the middle. The CDR3 consists of 15 residues.

V is TRBV13 and J is TRBJ2-7; D unresolved. Germline values: CDR1 PRHDT, CDR2 FYEKMQ (reference sequence). V shed 3 bases and J shed 2 bases, with 8 bases lying between them. The CDR3 totals 13 residues. The CDR3: CASSFSRTYEQYF. In nucleotides, the CDR3 is TGTGCCAGCAGCTTCTCTAGGACCTACGAGCAGTACTTC. The whole variable domain, filled in from reference TRBV13 and TRBJ2-7, reads AAGVIQSPRHLIKEKRETATLKCYPIPRHDTVYWYQQGPGQDPQFLISFYEKMQSDKGSIPDRFSAQQFSDYHSELNMSSLELGDSALYFCASSFSRTYEQYFGPGTRLTVT.

The chain recombines TRBV7-9 with TRBJ2-7, with 8 bases lining up with TRBD1. The V and J ends lost 4 bases and 0 bases, in that order; junction bases with no gene match: 8. From germline, CDR1 is SEHNR and CDR2 FQNEAQ (reference sequence). The CDR3 spans 16 residues. In DNA, the CDR3 is TGTGCCAGCAGCTCGGGGACAGGAGAATTCTCCTACGAGCAGTACTTC. The encoded protein is CASSSGTGEFSYEQYF.

This clone was recorded only once. V is TRBV4-2 and J is TRBJ2-7; D is ambiguous. The CDR3 consists of 16 residues. V shed 0 bases and J shed 0 bases, with 12 bases lying between them. Germline V CDR1 and CDR2: LGHNA, YNFKEQ. Written as DNA, the CDR3 is TGTGCCAGCAGCCAAGATAGGCAGGTGACCTCCTACGAGCAGTACTTC. This sequence encodes CASSQDRQVTSYEQYF.

The chain carries TRBV29-1 and TRBJ2-7; tentatively, D is TRBD2 (6 bases). The V end was cut by 7 bases, the J end by 0 bases, with 10 bases between. This CDR3 has 12 amino acids. The V gene's germline CDR1 is SQVTM and CDR2 ANQGSEA. CDR3 loop: CSGRAVSYEQYF. CDR3 nucleotides: TGCAGCGGGAGGGCCGTCTCCTACGAGCAGTACTTC.

The chain carries TRBV6-5 and TRBJ2-7; the D gene is possibly TRBD1 (7 bases). The V gene's germline CDR1 is MNHEY and CDR2 SVGAGI. The V end was cut by 0 bases, the J end by 4 bases, with 10 bases between. There are 14 residues in the CDR3. This chain's CDR3 is CASSYSAGGYEQYF. For the CDR3, the DNA is TGTGCCAGCAGTTACTCAGCAGGGGGGTACGAGCAGTACTTC.

V usage is TRBV10-3 and J usage is TRBJ1-1; 9 nucleotides align to TRBD1. Losses at the gene ends were 6 bases for V and 3 bases for J; bases not matched to a gene: 2. This CDR3 has 13 amino acids. Germline lookup yields CDR1 ENHRY and CDR2 SYGVKD. As DNA, the CDR3 is TGTGCCATCAGAAGGACAGGGGACACTGAAGCTTTCTTT. Residues: CAIRRTGDTEAFF.

The CDR3 coding sequence is TGTGCCAGCAGCCAGGGCCCGGGAACTAATTCACCCCTCCACTTT. It encodes CASSQGPGTNSPLHF. This chain joins TRBV7-8 and TRBJ1-6, with D perhaps matching TRBD1 (5 bases). V lost 5 bases to trimming and J lost 6 bases, with 14 bases between them. Per germline, CDR1 SGHVS and CDR2 FQNEAQ. This CDR3 has 15 residues.

The chain employs TRBV27 and TRBJ2-1; maybe TRBD2 (5 bases). CDR1 is MNHEY, CDR2 SMNVEV, per germline (reference sequence). The V end was cut by 6 bases, the J end by 7 bases, with 13 bases between. The CDR3 totals 13 residues. This CDR3 is CASRTGLRNEQFF. In nucleotides, the CDR3 is TGTGCCAGCAGAACGGGGTTGCGGAATGAGCAGTTCTTC.

The V gene is TRBV28, the J gene TRBJ1-1; D call uncertain. V was cut by 2 bases and J by 0 bases, with 10 bases left in between. The CDR3 contains 15 residues. From germline, CDR1 is MDHEN and CDR2 SYDVKM. The CDR3, as DNA: TGTGCCAGCAGTTTACGGGGTAGTATGAACACTGAAGCTTTCTTT. Translating gives CASSLRGSMNTEAFF.